This TCR beta chain emerged from a study of shared clonotypes between healthy human individuals. This clone occurred once. The antigen remains unidentified. The study separated CD4+ cells into CD45RA+ naive and CD45RA-negative memory subsets. The material for each subset, its genomic DNA, was split evenly across several immunoSEQ plates. Libraries were prepared by immunoSEQ multiplex PCR; TCRdb keeps only in-frame clonotypes and omits some of them. The sample has some 1 million clones, approximately 76% seen once; the top ten hold 1.4%. V gave up 3 bases and J gave up 5 bases, with 8 bases separating them. The germline V gene has CDR1 GTSNPN and CDR2 SVGIG (reference sequence). The CDR3 is 13 amino acids. Broader study findings: Genetic and exposure-history diversity was limited by the small donor number.

The clonotype comes from a man aged 18-30 years in good health. The V gene is TRBV30, the J gene TRBJ1-6; D may be TRBD1 (5 bases). The sequenced sample consisted of memory CD4+ T cells sorted from blood. Subset meaning: CD45RA-negative fraction. As DNA, the CDR3 is TGTGCCTGGAGGTTCAGGGATAATTCACCCCTCCACTTT. This sequence encodes CAWRFRDNSPLHF.